This T cell receptor beta chain was found in a study of blood T cells in healthy people across ages. This clonotype was picked up a small number of times. Its antigen remains unidentified. The second PCR ran about 6 to 11 cycles with a sample-barcoded 5' primer and J-beta primers. Each CDR3 protein is one row after TCRdb ran MiXCR on the 5' RACE reads. Counted here are about 730,000 distinct CDR3 sequences, around 40% occurring once; the ten biggest clones make up 20% to 25%. The germline V and J ends were trimmed by 7 bases and 4 bases, with 11 bases remaining between them. Germline values: CDR1 MNHNY, CDR2 SVGAGI (reference sequence). The length of the CDR3 is 13 residues. Study-level results: The CMV status of each donor remained undetermined, and this could have confounded shifts in expanded clonotypes.

The TCR originated in a woman aged 55-69 years in good health. The chain couples TRBV6-6 to TRBJ2-1; unclear D gene. The sequenced sample consisted of blood. Here the CDR3 reads CASTDRPYNEQFF. CDR3 DNA: TGTGCCAGCACGGACCGACCGTACAATGAGCAGTTCTTC.